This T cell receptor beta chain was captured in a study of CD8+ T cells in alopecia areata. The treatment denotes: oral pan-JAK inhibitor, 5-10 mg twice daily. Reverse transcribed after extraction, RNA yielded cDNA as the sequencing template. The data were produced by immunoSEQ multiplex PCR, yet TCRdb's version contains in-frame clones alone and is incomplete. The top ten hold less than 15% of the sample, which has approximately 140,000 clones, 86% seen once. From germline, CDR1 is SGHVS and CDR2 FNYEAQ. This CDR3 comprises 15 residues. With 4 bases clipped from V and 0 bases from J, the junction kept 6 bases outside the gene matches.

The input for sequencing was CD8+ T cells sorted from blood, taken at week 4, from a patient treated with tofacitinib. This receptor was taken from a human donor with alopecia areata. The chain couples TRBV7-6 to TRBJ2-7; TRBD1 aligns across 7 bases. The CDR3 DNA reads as TGTGCCAGCAGCTCGGACAGGACCAGCTCCTACGAGCAGTACTTC. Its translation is CASSSDRTSSYEQYF.